This T cell receptor (beta chain) was obtained from a study of CD8+ T cells in alopecia areata (dated by TCRdb to the late 2010s). For the study in its entirety: The treated patients, all with moderate-to-severe alopecia areata, were enrolled in an open-label pilot trial of oral tofacitinib given at 5 to 10 mg twice daily. Patients received tofacitinib for 6 to 18 months and were then followed off drug for 6 months to check for delayed response and recurrence. Scalp clonality was compared across normal scalp (n=4), patchy alopecia areata scalp (n=8), and alopecia totalis/universalis scalp (n=8). For the treated patients, the SALT score, which quantifies what percentage of scalp surface area is affected, served as the measure of disease severity. In both human patients and the C3H/HeJ mouse model, the study applied high-throughput TCRbeta sequencing to look at T cell clonal expansion in alopecia areata. Tofacitinib-treated patients had biopsies at baseline and at 4 and 24 weeks of treatment, with a later scalp biopsy in several patients. RNA came from the PAXgene miRNA kit for fixed scalp, the miRNeasy kit for PBMCs, and the RNeasy kit for mouse skin. immunoSEQ multiplex PCR using 35 Vbeta forward primers and 13 Jbeta reverse primers was used to amplify TCRbeta CDR3 regions. On the human side, TCRbeta sequencing was run on scalp tissue and on sorted CD4+ and CD8+ peripheral blood T cells from healthy controls and from alopecia areata patients with either patchy or totalis/universalis disease. What the authors observed across the whole study: Because the treated cohort was small and included a single nonresponder, larger studies are needed to assess links between baseline CD8+ expansion and response. During tofacitinib treatment, many expanded lesional clones stuck around in both scalp and blood, and this persistence may partly explain why relapse happens after treatment is stopped. TCR sequences shared between patients were less clear than in mice, possibly partly because of HLA diversity in the patient population. Unlike mouse skin, which is dominated by gammadelta T cells, normal human skin has resident alphabeta T cells that are also sequenced, and this complicates analysis of the scalp TCR repertoire. Lesional scalp, especially in alopecia totalis/universalis, showed higher clonality and more expanded CD8+ clones than normal scalp, suggesting antigenic drive. Scalp clonality and the number of expanded CD8+ clones among the top 100 scalp clones were significantly decreased by tofacitinib.

The sample's time point, from its label and the paper: roughly 24 weeks on oral tofacitinib. This sample's treatment or condition label indicates: oral pan-JAK inhibitor, 5-10 mg twice daily. Lesional scalp punch biopsies and peripheral blood were obtained from alopecia areata patients. After PBMCs were isolated by density centrifugation and stained for CD3, CD4 and CD8, a FACSAria was used to sort CD4+ and CD8+ T cells. The library was prepared using the immunoSEQ multiplex PCR assay. RNA was extracted from all samples and reverse transcribed into cDNA, which served as template for TCR sequencing. SuperScript III was used for first-strand cDNA synthesis, primed with a 2:1 mix of oligo-dT and random hexamers. A synthetic immune receptor repertoire was used to gauge amplification bias, and whatever bias remained was removed computationally. As for the original processing: Raw reads were preprocessed to remove errors, and CDR3 was defined according to IMGT conventions as the region from the conserved cysteine to phenylalanine. Clonality was computed by normalizing Shannon entropy by log2 of the number of productive unique TCRs and subtracting the result from 1. Whether each scalp clone was CD4 or CD8 was inferred by checking scalp TCRbeta sequences against the CD4 and CD8 repertoires from sorted blood. What TCRdb holds here is the immuneACCESS table cut down to in-frame rearrangements. Part of the clones is not present; checked against another copy, under half of the missing clones reflect an unresolved V gene, and the others are unexplained. The V and J calls and clone size come from that table; D and trimming were worked out from the DNA. Across this sample there are tens of thousands of clones, with about nine tenths seen only once. The leading ten clones occupy under 20% of the sample.

From the cysteine through the phenylalanine, the CDR3 covers 16 amino acids. Only the CDR3 DNA is retained, 48 bases long and in frame from the first base. CDR1 and CDR2, looked up from the germline V gene, are MNHNS and SASEGT. Trimming removed 4 bases from V and 4 bases from J; the gene matches leave 10 bases unexplained. A note on this clone: This clone's antigen is unknown. Per-nucleotide qualities are absent, and no much larger clonotype sits a single base away.

The material was CD8+ T cells sorted from blood, obtained at week 24, from a patient treated with tofacitinib. The sequence derives from a human donor with alopecia areata. The chain employs TRBV6-1 and TRBJ2-7, and TRBD1 aligns with 10 junction nucleotides. The CDR3 corresponds to CASSGASGTGDYEQYF. The DNA reads as follows: TGTGCCAGCAGTGGAGCCTCCGGGACAGGGGATTACGAGCAGTACTTC.